What follows are 24 T cell receptor beta chains derived from one specimen sequenced in a study of T cells in localized non-small cell lung cancer. Measured with immunoSEQ multiplex PCR; TCRdb has only the in-frame clones, and not every one. The sample shows 90,000 or so clones, around 90% of them seen only once. The sequencing used peripheral blood, collected before any cancer treatment. The receptors here all came from a man aged 35-75 years with stage I squamous cell lung carcinoma.

In regard to this clone: Other DNA sequences in this specimen translate into the identical CDR3. The chain links TRBV7-9 to TRBJ2-5, with unresolved D. The CDR3 runs 11 residues. CDR1 and CDR2 (germline): SEHNR, FQNEAQ (reference sequence). V dropped 2 bases and J dropped 3 bases, with 1 base sitting between them. CDR3 coding DNA: TGTGCCAGCAGCTTAAAAGAGACCCAGTACTTC. Protein: CASSLKETQYF.

The chain is built from TRBV30 and TRBJ1-2; 9 bases align to TRBD1. V shed 5 bases, J shed 8 bases, and the junction held 18 bases outside the gene matches. CDR1 and CDR2 (germline): GTSNPN, SVGIG (reference sequence). The CDR3 is 16 residues long. In DNA form, the CDR3 reads TGTGCCTGGCGACACGGGACAGGGATTGGTTTGAAAGGCTACACCTTC. It specifies CAWRHGTGIGLKGYTF.

This chain uses TRBV19 with TRBJ1-1; 9 bases match TRBD1. The CDR3 has 15 amino acids. CDR1 and CDR2 (germline): LNHDA, SQIVND (reference sequence). With 5 bases clipped from V and 5 bases from J, the junction kept 9 bases outside the gene matches. CDR3 in amino acids: CASSASGTGRTEAFF. CDR3 sequence (DNA): TGTGCCAGTAGTGCCTCCGGGACAGGGCGGACTGAAGCTTTCTTT.

This clone occurred once. CDR3 protein: CASSITGTELFF. CDR3 nucleotides: TGTGCCAGCAGCATAACCGGGACCGAGCTGTTTTTT. V usage is TRBV9 and J usage is TRBJ2-2, with D perhaps assigned TRBD1 or TRBD2 (5 bases each). The ends were cut back, 4 bases at V and 11 bases at J, with 12 bases in the middle. The CDR3 is 12 amino acids. Germline CDR1 and CDR2: SGDLS and YYNGEE.

The chain joins TRBV5-1 to TRBJ2-5; tentative D call: TRBD1 (5 bases). Germline CDR1 reads SGHRS; CDR2 reads YFSETQ. This CDR3 has 13 amino acids. V lost 2 bases to trimming and J lost 5 bases, with 10 bases between them. The CDR3 DNA reads TGCGCCAGCAGCTTCGGCAGGGCGGAGACCCAGTACTTC. It encodes CASSFGRAETQYF.

V usage is TRBV25-1 and J usage is TRBJ1-2, with 12 bases identical to TRBD1. Germline V gene data show CDR1 as MGHDK and CDR2 as SYGVNS. This CDR3 spans 17 amino acids. Unmatched junction bases numbered 6, after V lost 4 bases and J lost 0 bases. The chain's CDR3 is CASSGGTGGPPNYGYTF. CDR3 in DNA: TGTGCCAGCAGTGGGGGGACAGGGGGCCCACCTAACTATGGCTACACCTTC.

The V gene is TRBV7-2, the J gene TRBJ1-2; D remains ambiguous. Trimming took 8 bases from V and 1 from J, leaving 11 bases between them. The CDR3 contains 13 residues. Germline V gene data show CDR1 as SGHTA and CDR2 as FQGNSA. CDR3 sequence (DNA): TGTGCCAGCTCAAAAGGGAGTAACTATGGCTACACCTTC. Encoded protein: CASSKGSNYGYTF.

The V and J genes are TRBV10-3 and TRBJ1-1; 9 positions agree with TRBD1. V gave up 0 bases and J gave up 4 bases; unmatched junction bases: 9. This CDR3 spans 17 amino acids. The germline CDR1 and CDR2 sequences are ENHRY and SYGVKD. CDR3 loop: CAISESRTGAGGTEAFF. DNA of the CDR3: TGTGCCATCAGTGAGTCTCGGACAGGGGCGGGAGGCACTGAAGCTTTCTTT.

The chain recombines TRBV5-1 with TRBJ2-2; the D is unclear. The ends were cut back, 8 bases at V and 6 bases at J, with 20 bases in the middle. This CDR3 contains 15 residues. Germline CDR1 reads SGHRS; CDR2 reads YFSETQ. CDR3 loop: CASYSRLLGAGELFF. The CDR3, as DNA: TGCGCCAGTTACTCCCGTCTGCTGGGTGCCGGGGAGCTGTTTTTT.

The chain uses TRBV6-1 and TRBJ1-2; D gene ambiguous. Trimming stripped 5 bases from V and 4 bases from J, with 14 bases between. Germline lookup yields CDR1 MNHNS and CDR2 SASEGT. The CDR3 totals 14 residues. In nucleotides, the CDR3 is TGTGCCAGCAGTCGGGGAGGGTCGGGCTATGGCTACACCTTC. Protein: CASSRGGSGYGYTF.

The chain carries TRBV6-5 and TRBJ1-2; possible D gene TRBD1, 5 bases. Per germline, CDR1 MNHEY and CDR2 SVGAGI. The V end lost 4 bases, the J end lost 5 bases, and 14 bases lay between the germline ends. The CDR3 is made up of 14 amino acids. CDR3: CASSSLGGGYGYTF. The CDR3 nucleotides read TGTGCCAGCAGTTCGCTCGGGGGTGGGTATGGCTACACCTTC.

The genes are TRBV5-1 and TRBJ2-3; 7 nucleotides agree with TRBD2. Germline V gives CDR1 SGHRS, CDR2 YFSETQ. Trimming took 1 base from V and 0 from J; bases not matched to a gene: 8. The CDR3 is 17 amino acids. CDR3 bases: TGCGCCAGCAGCTTGAGGCCTAGCGGAATGAGCACAGATACGCAGTATTTT. Amino acid sequence: CASSLRPSGMSTDTQYF.

The chain joins TRBV29-1 to TRBJ1-1; D unresolved. Looked up from germline, CDR1 is SQVTM and CDR2 is ANQGSEA. The CDR3 is 14 amino acids. V lost 4 bases and J 1 base, leaving 13 bases between the germline ends. CDR3 in amino acids: CSVGLRGQNTEAFF. In nucleotides, the CDR3 is TGCAGCGTTGGGCTTCGTGGCCAGAACACTGAAGCTTTCTTT.

The chain combines TRBV5-1 with TRBJ1-4, with a tentative D call TRBD1 (5 bases). The ends were cut back, 5 bases at V and 0 bases at J, with 11 bases in the middle. The germline V gene encodes CDR1 SGHRS and CDR2 YFSETQ. This CDR3 has 15 residues. The CDR3 nucleotides are TGCGCCAGCAGGCCCAGACAGACAACTAATGAAAAACTGTTTTTT. Translation: CASRPRQTTNEKLFF.

CDR3 loop: CAISESNSYEQYF. CDR3 coding DNA: TGTGCCATCAGTGAGTCCAACTCCTACGAGCAGTACTTC. The chain joins TRBV10-3 to TRBJ2-7; D call uncertain. The CDR3 loop spans 13 amino acids. Trimming removed 0 bases from V and 0 bases from J, with 3 bases in between. Germline CDR1 is ENHRY and CDR2 is SYGVKD.

V gene TRBV28 combines with J gene TRBJ1-1; 7 bases are shared with TRBD1. This CDR3 contains 16 residues. The germline gives CDR1 MDHEN, CDR2 SYDVKM. Unmatched junction bases numbered 13, after V lost 8 bases and J lost 1 base. CDR3 in amino acids: CASLLSGQKENTEAFF. The CDR3 nucleotides are TGTGCCAGCCTCCTCTCGGGACAGAAAGAGAACACTGAAGCTTTCTTT. Based on the CDR3 plus reference TRBV28 and TRBJ1-1, the full variable domain is DVKVTQSSRYLVKRTGEKVFLECVQDMDHENMFWYRQDPGLGLRLIYFSYDVKMKEKGDIPEGYSVSREKKERFSLILESASTNQTSMYLCASLLSGQKENTEAFFGQGTRLTVV.

The V call is TRBV5-1, the J call TRBJ2-5, with TRBD2 identical over 10 bases. V lost 0 bases to trimming and J lost 5 bases; unmatched junction nucleotides: 13. This CDR3 is 18 amino acids long. Germline V gene data show CDR1 as SGHRS and CDR2 as YFSETQ. This chain's CDR3 is CASSLGSLGAGGHETQYF. The CDR3 DNA reads TGCGCCAGCAGCTTGGGGTCTCTTGGAGCGGGGGGGCACGAGACCCAGTACTTC.

The chain links TRBV27 to TRBJ2-2; 8 bases map to TRBD1. CDR1 and CDR2 from the germline V gene are MNHEY and SMNVEV (reference sequence). V trimming: 6 bases; J trimming: 1 base; junction bases outside the gene matches: 1. This CDR3 is 14 amino acids long. The CDR3 nucleotides read TGTGCCAGCAGAGGGACAGGGAACACCGGGGAGCTGTTTTTT. It is translated as CASRGTGNTGELFF.

The J gene is TRBJ2-7, the V gene TRBV5-4, with a possible D match to TRBD1 (6 bases). The germline V gene has CDR1 SGHNT and CDR2 YYREEE (reference sequence). V was trimmed by 6 bases and J by 4 bases, leaving 23 bases between them. The CDR3 spans 16 residues. DNA for the CDR3: TGTGCCAGCACCCTACTCGGAAGAGGGGGAGCTTACGAGCAGTACTTC. Amino acid sequence: CASTLLGRGGAYEQYF.

The chain joins TRBV11-2 to TRBJ2-7; 10 nucleotides match TRBD2. The CDR3 is 18 amino acids. The germline gives CDR1 SGHAT, CDR2 FQNNGV. J gave up 4 bases and V 1 base, and 13 bases lay outside the gene matches. CDR3 DNA sequence: TGTGCCAGCAGCTTAGCGGCGCTAGCGGGGGTTTTCCCTTACGAGCAGTACTTC. Protein product: CASSLAALAGVFPYEQYF.

This clone was seen ten or more times. V gene TRBV5-1 combines with J gene TRBJ1-2, with a tentative D call TRBD1 (5 bases). Germline V gives CDR1 SGHRS, CDR2 YFSETQ. This CDR3 is 15 amino acids long. V lost 1 base and J lost 2, with 12 bases in between. CDR3 coding DNA: TGCGCCAGCAGCTTGTTAGGGGACCCAAACTATGGCTACACCTTC. The encoded protein is CASSLLGDPNYGYTF.

This chain joins TRBV21-1 and TRBJ1-1; TRBD1 was called by the table and not checked on the DNA. TRBV21-1 is deemed a pseudogene. The CDR3 has 16 amino acids. CDR3 sequence reads: CASSKGARQGNTEAFF. The CDR3 DNA reads as TGTGCCAGCAGCAAAGGGGCGCGACAGGGGAACACTGAAGCTTTCTTT.

The V gene is TRBV6-1, the J gene TRBJ1-1; tentative D call: TRBD1 (6 bases). The CDR3 is 14 amino acids. Germline V CDR1 and CDR2: MNHNS, SASEGT. V lost 7 bases and J 11 bases, leaving 23 bases between the germline ends. In nucleotides, the CDR3 is TGTGCCAGCATTCCCCCTGGGACACCCTGGAGGGCTTTCTTT. This codes for CASIPPGTPWRAFF.

The chain combines TRBV27 with TRBJ2-1; 8 bases are a match to TRBD1. V was pared by 4 bases and J by 0 bases, with 5 bases of the junction left unmatched. This CDR3 comprises 16 residues. Germline-derived CDR1 and CDR2 are MNHEY and SMNVEV (reference sequence). In DNA form, the CDR3 reads TGTGCCAGCAGTTCCAGGGGGCGGGGCTCCTACAATGAGCAGTTCTTC. It specifies CASSSRGRGSYNEQFF.